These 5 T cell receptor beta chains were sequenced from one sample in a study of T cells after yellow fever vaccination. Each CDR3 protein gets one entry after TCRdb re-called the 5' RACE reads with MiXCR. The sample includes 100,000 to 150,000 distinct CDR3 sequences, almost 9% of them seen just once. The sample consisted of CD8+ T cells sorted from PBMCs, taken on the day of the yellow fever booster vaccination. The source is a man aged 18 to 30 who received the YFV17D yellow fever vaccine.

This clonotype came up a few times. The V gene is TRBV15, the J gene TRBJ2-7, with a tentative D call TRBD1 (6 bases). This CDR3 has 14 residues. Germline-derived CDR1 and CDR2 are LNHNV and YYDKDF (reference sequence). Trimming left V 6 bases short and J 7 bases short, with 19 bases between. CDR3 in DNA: TGTGCCACCAGTACAGGGTCCGAATCTAGTGAGCAGTACTTC. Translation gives CATSTGSESSEQYF.

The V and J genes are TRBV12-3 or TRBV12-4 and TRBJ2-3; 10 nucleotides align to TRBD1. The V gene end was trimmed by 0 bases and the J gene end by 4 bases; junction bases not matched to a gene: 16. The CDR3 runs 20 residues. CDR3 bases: TGTGCCAGCAGTTTAGCCGGGACAGGGGCCTTCGAGAGGGGCCCAGATACGCAGTATTTT. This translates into CASSLAGTGAFERGPDTQYF.

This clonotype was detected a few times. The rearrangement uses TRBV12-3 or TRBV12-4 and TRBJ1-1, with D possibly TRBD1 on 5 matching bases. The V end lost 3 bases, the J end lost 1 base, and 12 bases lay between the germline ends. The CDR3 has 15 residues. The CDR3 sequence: CASSLSGAGNTEAFF. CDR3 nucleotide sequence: TGTGCCAGCAGTTTGTCCGGGGCCGGGAACACTGAAGCTTTCTTT.

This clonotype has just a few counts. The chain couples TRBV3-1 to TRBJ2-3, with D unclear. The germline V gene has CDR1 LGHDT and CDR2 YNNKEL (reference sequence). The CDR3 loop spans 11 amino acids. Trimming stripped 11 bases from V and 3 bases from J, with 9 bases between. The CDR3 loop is CAVGWTDTQYF. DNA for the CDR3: TGTGCCGTGGGGTGGACAGATACGCAGTATTTT.

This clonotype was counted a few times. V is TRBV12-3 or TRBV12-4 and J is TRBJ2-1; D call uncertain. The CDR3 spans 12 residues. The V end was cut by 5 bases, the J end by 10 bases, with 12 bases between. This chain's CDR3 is CASSLILREQFF. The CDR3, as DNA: TGTGCCAGCAGTCTGATTTTAAGAGAGCAGTTCTTC.